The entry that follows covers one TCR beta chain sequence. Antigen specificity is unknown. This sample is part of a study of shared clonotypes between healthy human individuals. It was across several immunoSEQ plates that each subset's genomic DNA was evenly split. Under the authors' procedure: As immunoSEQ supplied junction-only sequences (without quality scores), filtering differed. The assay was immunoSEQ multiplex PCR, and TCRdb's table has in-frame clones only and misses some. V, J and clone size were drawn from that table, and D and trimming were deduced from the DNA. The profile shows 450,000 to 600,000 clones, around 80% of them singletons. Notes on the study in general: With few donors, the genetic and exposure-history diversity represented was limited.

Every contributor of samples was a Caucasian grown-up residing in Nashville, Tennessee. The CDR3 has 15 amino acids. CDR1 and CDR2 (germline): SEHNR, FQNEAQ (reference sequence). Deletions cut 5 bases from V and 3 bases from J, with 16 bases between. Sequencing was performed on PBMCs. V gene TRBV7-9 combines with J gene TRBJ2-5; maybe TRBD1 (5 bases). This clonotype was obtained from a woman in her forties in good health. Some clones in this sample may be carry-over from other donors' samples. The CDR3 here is CASSPRGSQEETQYF. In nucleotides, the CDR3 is TGTGCCAGCAGCCCTAGGGGCAGTCAAGAAGAGACCCAGTACTTC.